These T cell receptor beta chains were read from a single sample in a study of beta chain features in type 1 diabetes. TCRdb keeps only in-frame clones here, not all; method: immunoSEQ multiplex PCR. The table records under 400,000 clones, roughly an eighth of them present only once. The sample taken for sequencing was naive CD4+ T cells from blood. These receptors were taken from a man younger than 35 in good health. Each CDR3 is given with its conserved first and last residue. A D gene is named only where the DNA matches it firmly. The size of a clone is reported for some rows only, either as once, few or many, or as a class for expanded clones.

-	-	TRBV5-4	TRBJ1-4	TGTGCCAGCAGCTCCCGAGGAGGGAGAAGTGAAAAACTGTTTTTT	CASSSRGGRSEKLFF
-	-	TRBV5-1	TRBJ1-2	TGCGCCAGCAGCCCCAGGGGTGACTATGGCTACACCTTC	CASSPRGDYGYTF
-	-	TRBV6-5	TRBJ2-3	TGTGCCAGCAGACCCGACAGGTTGTCCACAGATACGCAGTATTTT	CASRPDRLSTDTQYF
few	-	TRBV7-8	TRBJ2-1	TGTGCCAGCAGAGATAGGCCGGGGAGCTCCTACAATGAGCAGTTCTTC	CASRDRPGSSYNEQFF
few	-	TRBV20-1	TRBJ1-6	TGCAGTGCTCCAGGACCCCTCCACTTT	CSAPGPLHF
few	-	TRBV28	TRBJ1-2	TGTGCCAGCAGACAGGGCAGTAATGGCTACACCTTC	CASRQGSNGYTF
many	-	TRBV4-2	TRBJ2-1	TGTGCCAGCAGCCAAAGGCTAGTCAATGAGCAGTTCTTC	CASSQRLVNEQFF
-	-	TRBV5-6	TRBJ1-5	TGTGCCAGCAGCCTTATGTCCCGACAGAGAGATCAGCCCCAGCATTTT	CASSLMSRQRDQPQHF
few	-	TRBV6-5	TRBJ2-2	TGTGCCAGCAGAAGGCCAAGGGGCACCGGGGAGCTGTTTTTT	CASRRPRGTGELFF
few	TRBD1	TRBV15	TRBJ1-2	TGTGCCACCAGCAGAGGACAGGGACAGGGCGTCGGCTACACCTTC	CATSRGQGQGVGYTF
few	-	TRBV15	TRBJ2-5	TGTGCCACCAGTAGAAGGGGGGGCTACCAAGAGACCCAGTACTTC	CATSRRGGYQETQYF
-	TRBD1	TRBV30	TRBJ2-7	TGTGCCACGGGACAGGTGGACGAGCAGTACTTC	CATGQVDEQYF
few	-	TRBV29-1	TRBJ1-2	TGCAGCGCCGCTGGGGGCGGCTACACCTTC	CSAAGGGYTF
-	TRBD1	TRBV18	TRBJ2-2	TGTGCCAGCTCGTCGACCCGGGACAGGGTGAACACCGGGGAGCTGTTTTTT	CASSSTRDRVNTGELFF
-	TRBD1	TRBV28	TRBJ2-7	TGTGCCAGCAGCCCGACAGGGGGTATCTACGAGCAGTACTTC	CASSPTGGIYEQYF
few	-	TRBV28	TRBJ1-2	TGTGCCAGCAGCTACCGAAACTATGGCTACACCTTC	CASSYRNYGYTF
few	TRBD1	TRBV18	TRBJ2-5	TGTGCCAGCTCACCGACAGGGGATAGTAGGGAGACCCAGTACTTC	CASSPTGDSRETQYF
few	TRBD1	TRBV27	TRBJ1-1	TGTGCCAGCAGTTTATCGTGGGGGACAGCCATGAACACTGAAGCTTTCTTT	CASSLSWGTAMNTEAFF
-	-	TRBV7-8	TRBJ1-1	TGTGCCAGCAGCCCGGGGTGGGGCACTGAAGCTTTCTTT	CASSPGWGTEAFF
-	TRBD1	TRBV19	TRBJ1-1	TGTGCCAGTACTAAAGGGGACAGACACCACACTGAAGCTTTCTTT	CASTKGDRHHTEAFF
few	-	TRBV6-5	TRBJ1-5	TGTGCCAGCAGTACGGCAGGGCATCAGCCCCAGCATTTT	CASSTAGHQPQHF
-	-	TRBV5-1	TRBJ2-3	TGCGCCAGCAGCTTGGCGTTTATTAGCGAAGGCACAGATACGCAGTATTTT	CASSLAFISEGTDTQYF
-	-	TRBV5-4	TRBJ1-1	TGTGCCAGCAGCTTGGGACAGCCCGGCCACACTGAAGCTTTCTTT	CASSLGQPGHTEAFF
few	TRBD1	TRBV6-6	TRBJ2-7	TGTGCCAGCAGTCGGACAGGGGGAGCGGCTTCCTACGAGCAGTACTTC	CASSRTGGAASYEQYF
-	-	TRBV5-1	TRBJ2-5	TGCGCCAGCAGCTGGAGGGAGGGGGACTACGGTGAGACCCAGTACTTC	CASSWREGDYGETQYF
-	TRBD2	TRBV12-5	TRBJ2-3	TGTGCTAGTGGTTTGGTTCGGGAGGGCCTCAGCACAGATACGCAGTATTTT	CASGLVREGLSTDTQYF
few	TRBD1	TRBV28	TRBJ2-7	TGTGCCAGCAGGTCGGGACAGGGGGCCTACGAGCAGTACTTC	CASRSGQGAYEQYF
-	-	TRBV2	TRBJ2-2	TGTGCCAGCATTGGAGGGCTGAACACCGGGGAGCTGTTTTTT	CASIGGLNTGELFF
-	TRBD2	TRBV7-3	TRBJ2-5	TGTGCCAGCAGCTTAGGGGCTAGCGGGAAACAAGAGACCCAGTACTTC	CASSLGASGKQETQYF
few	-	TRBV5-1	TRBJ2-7	TGCGCCAGCAGCTTGGCAGTCCTCTACGAGCAGTACTTC	CASSLAVLYEQYF
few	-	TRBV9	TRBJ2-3	TGTGCCAGCACTCATGGGGCGGGGCGACTCACAGATACGCAGTATTTT	CASTHGAGRLTDTQYF
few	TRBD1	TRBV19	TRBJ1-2	TGTGCCAGTAGTCCCGGGACAGAAAAACTCACTGGCTACACCTTC	CASSPGTEKLTGYTF